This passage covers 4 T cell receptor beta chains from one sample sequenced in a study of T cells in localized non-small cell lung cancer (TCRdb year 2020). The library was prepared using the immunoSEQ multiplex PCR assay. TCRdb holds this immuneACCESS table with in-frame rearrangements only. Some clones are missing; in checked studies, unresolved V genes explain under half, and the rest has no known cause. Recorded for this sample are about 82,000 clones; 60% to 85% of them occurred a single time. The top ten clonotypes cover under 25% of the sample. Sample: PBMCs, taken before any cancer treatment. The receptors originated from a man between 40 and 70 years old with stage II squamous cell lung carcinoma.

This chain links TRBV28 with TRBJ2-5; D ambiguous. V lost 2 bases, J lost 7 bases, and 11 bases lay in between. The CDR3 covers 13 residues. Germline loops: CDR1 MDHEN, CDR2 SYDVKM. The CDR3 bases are TGTGCCAGCAGTTTAAGGGTCGGTCCGACCCAGTACTTC. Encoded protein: CASSLRVGPTQYF.

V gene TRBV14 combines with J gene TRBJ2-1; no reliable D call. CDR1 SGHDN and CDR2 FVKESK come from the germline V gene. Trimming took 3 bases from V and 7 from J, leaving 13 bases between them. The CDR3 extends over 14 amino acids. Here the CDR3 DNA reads TGTGCCAGCAGCCACCAGGACCAATTAAATGAGCAGTTCTTC. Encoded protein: CASSHQDQLNEQFF.

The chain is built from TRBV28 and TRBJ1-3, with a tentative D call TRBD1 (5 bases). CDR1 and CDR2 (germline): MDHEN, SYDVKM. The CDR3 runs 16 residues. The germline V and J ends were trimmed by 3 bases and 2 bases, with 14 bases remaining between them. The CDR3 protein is CASSFGQGGPGNTIYF. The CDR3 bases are TGTGCCAGCAGTTTCGGGCAGGGAGGACCTGGAAACACCATATATTTT.

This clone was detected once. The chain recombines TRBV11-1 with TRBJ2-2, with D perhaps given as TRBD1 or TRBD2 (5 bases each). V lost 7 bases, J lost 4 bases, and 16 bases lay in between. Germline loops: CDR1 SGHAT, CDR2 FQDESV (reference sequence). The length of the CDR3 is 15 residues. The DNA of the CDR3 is TGTGCCAGCAAGTTTGAGGGACCGGCCACCGGGGAGCTGTTTTTT. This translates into CASKFEGPATGELFF.